These 21 T cell receptor beta chains share one sample of origin, sequenced in a study of T-cell memory formation after mild COVID-19. A single record per CDR3 protein comes from TCRdb applying MiXCR to the 5' RACE reads. This table holds 250,000 or so distinct CDR3 sequences, more than 15% found once. Material for sequencing was PBMCs or a T cell subset sorted from them (not recorded which). The receptor set was obtained from a man aged 18 to 29 who had mild COVID-19 (a few samples of this study predate the infection). Cell type and time point are not known.

This clonotype showed up just a few times. The chain recombines TRBV9 with TRBJ2-3; D perhaps matches TRBD2 (6 bases). CDR1 is SGDLS and CDR2 is YYNGEE in the germline V gene. The CDR3 sequence is 16 residues long. Trimming shortened V by 1 base and J by 0 bases, and 12 bases separated the two germline ends. CDR3 nucleotide sequence: TGTGCCAGCAGCGTATATGGGGGGTCTAGCACAGATACGCAGTATTTT. Protein: CASSVYGGSSTDTQYF.

The J gene is TRBJ2-7, the V gene TRBV29-1; D is possibly TRBD1 (6 bases). Trimming cost V 7 bases and J 5 bases, with 15 bases left between them. Germline V gene data show CDR1 as SQVTM and CDR2 as ANQGSEA. The CDR3 loop spans 12 amino acids. In DNA, the CDR3 is TGCAGCGCGAACGAACAGGGCGACGAGCAGTACTTC. Translating gives CSANEQGDEQYF.

The genes are TRBV7-2 and TRBJ2-3; tentatively, D is TRBD1 (6 bases). V lost 4 bases to trimming and J lost 4 bases, with 18 bases between them. The CDR3 loop spans 16 amino acids. Germline V gene sequence: CDR1 SGHTA, CDR2 FQGNSA. The CDR3 region is CASSSLGHLQSDTQYF. In DNA, the CDR3 is TGTGCCAGCAGCTCCCTGGGACACCTGCAATCAGATACGCAGTATTTT.

This chain uses TRBV12-3 or TRBV12-4 with TRBJ2-5, with D uncertain. The CDR3 length is 14 residues. V lost 3 bases, J lost 4 bases, and 12 bases lay in between. In DNA form, the CDR3 reads TGTGCCAGCAGTTTCTCTGCCAGGACAGAGACCCAGTACTTC. This translates into CASSFSARTETQYF.

This clonotype came up a few times. The V and J genes are TRBV13 and TRBJ2-1; D is undetermined. The germline V gene encodes CDR1 PRHDT and CDR2 FYEKMQ (reference sequence). This CDR3 has 14 residues. V was trimmed by 3 bases and J by 6 bases, leaving 12 bases between them. CDR3 residues: CASSLQEVINEQFF. The DNA for the CDR3 is TGTGCCAGCAGCTTGCAGGAAGTTATCAATGAGCAGTTCTTC.

The rearrangement uses TRBV18 and TRBJ2-5, with D tentatively TRBD1 (5 bases). From germline, CDR1 is KGHSH and CDR2 LQKENI. The CDR3 is 14 residues long. Between the trimmed V and J ends, which lost 6 bases and 0 bases, there was a span of 11 bases. The CDR3 here is CASSPDRDQETQYF. The CDR3 nucleotides are TGTGCCAGCTCGCCTGACAGAGACCAAGAGACCCAGTACTTC.

This clonotype was detected a few times. The J gene is TRBJ2-3, the V gene TRBV9, with unresolved D. Germline V CDR1 and CDR2: SGDLS, YYNGEE. The CDR3 has 15 amino acids. Trimming shortened V by 0 bases and J by 2 bases, and 10 bases separated the two germline ends. The CDR3 bases are TGTGCCAGCAGCGTAGATCCAGCTTACACAGATACGCAGTATTTT. Amino acids: CASSVDPAYTDTQYF.

This clonotype was detected a few times. The V gene is TRBV24-1, the J gene TRBJ2-1, with 7 bases aligning to TRBD2. The germline CDR1 and CDR2 sequences are KGHDR and SFDVKD. CDR3 size: 16 residues. The V gene end was trimmed by 0 bases and the J gene end by 3 bases; junction bases not matched to a gene: 4. CDR3 nucleotide sequence: TGTGCCACCAGTGATTTGAGGGCTAGCGGCTACAATGAGCAGTTCTTC. Its protein product is CATSDLRASGYNEQFF.

The chain has TRBV6-5 and TRBJ1-4, with 7 bases fitting TRBD1. In germline, CDR1 is MNHEY, CDR2 SVGAGI. The CDR3 is made up of 15 amino acids. With V trimmed by 5 bases and J by 9 bases, 12 bases remained unmatched. The CDR3 nucleotides are TGTGCCAGCAGTCCAGGGGGGGGACTAAGTAAAAAACTGTTTTTT. This sequence encodes CASSPGGGLSKKLFF.

The chain employs TRBV29-1 and TRBJ2-1; D ambiguous. The CDR3 is made up of 12 amino acids. With 6 bases removed from V and 5 bases from J, the gap between germline ends came to 11 bases. In germline, CDR1 is SQVTM, CDR2 ANQGSEA. As DNA, the CDR3 is TGCAGCGTCGGAAGAGGAGACAATGAGCAGTTCTTC. Protein product: CSVGRGDNEQFF.

This clonotype has only a few counts. This rearrangement joins TRBV20-1 to TRBJ1-1; 7 bases fit TRBD1. Germline CDR1 reads DFQATT; CDR2 reads SNEGSKA (reference sequence). This CDR3 has 15 amino acids. V was clipped by 1 base and J by 4 bases; unmatched bases: 9. Written as DNA, the CDR3 is TGCAGTGCTAGAGCCCTGGGACAGAGGGTCACTGAAGCTTTCTTT. Translated, it gives CSARALGQRVTEAFF.

The sample holds a few counts of this clonotype. This sequence joins TRBV29-1 and TRBJ2-2; D perhaps matches TRBD2 (5 bases). From germline, CDR1 is SQVTM and CDR2 ANQGSEA. The CDR3 loop spans 12 amino acids. V was pared by 4 bases and J by 7 bases, with 10 bases between. The CDR3 loop reads CSVGRVGGELFF. CDR3 DNA sequence: TGCAGCGTTGGGCGGGTTGGCGGGGAGCTGTTTTTT.

J is TRBJ1-2 and V is TRBV6-5, with a possible D match to TRBD1 (5 bases). The V gene lost 4 bases and the J gene lost 4 bases, with 16 bases spanning the gap. Germline-derived CDR1 and CDR2 are MNHEY and SVGAGI. CDR3 length: 15 amino acids. CDR3: CASSSTRRGRYGYTF. The CDR3 nucleotides are TGTGCCAGCAGTTCCACCAGAAGGGGCCGCTATGGCTACACCTTC.

The chain has TRBV5-1 and TRBJ2-3; 11 nucleotides agree with TRBD2. V shed 2 bases and J 2 bases; nucleotides not matched to a gene: 7. This CDR3 has 17 amino acids. The V gene's germline CDR1 is SGHRS and CDR2 YFSETQ. CDR3 DNA sequence: TGCGCCAGCAGCTTCCACCCGACTAGCGGGGCCACAGATACGCAGTATTTT. Translation: CASSFHPTSGATDTQYF.

This rearrangement joins TRBV5-6 to TRBJ1-4; no firm D call. The V gene's germline CDR1 is SGHDT and CDR2 YYEEEE. This CDR3 region has 12 residues. V shed 2 bases and J shed 8 bases, with 7 bases lying between them. In DNA form, the CDR3 reads TGTGCCAGCAGCTTTGGGAGGGAAAAACTGTTTTTT. Protein: CASSFGREKLFF.

This clonotype was seen many times. The chain uses TRBV5-1 and TRBJ2-5, with 8 positions matching TRBD1. J was trimmed by 5 bases and V by 5 bases; bases with no gene match: 8. The CDR3 has 14 residues. CDR1 is SGHRS and CDR2 is YFSETQ in the germline V gene. The CDR3 here is CASSQPQGAETQYF. The DNA of the CDR3 is TGCGCCAGCAGTCAACCTCAGGGGGCCGAGACCCAGTACTTC.

The chain uses TRBV12-3 or TRBV12-4 and TRBJ1-5, with D possibly matching TRBD1 (6 bases). The V and J ends lost 2 bases and 4 bases respectively, with 12 bases between them. The CDR3 spans 15 residues. In nucleotides, the CDR3 is TGTGCCAGCAGTTTACGGGGGGGCAGTAATCAGCCCCAGCATTTT. Its translation: CASSLRGGSNQPQHF.

This clonotype was counted between two and nine times. The V call is TRBV4-2, the J call TRBJ2-6, with D maybe TRBD2 (6 bases). The germline CDR1 and CDR2 sequences are LGHNA and YNFKEQ. V lost 0 bases and J lost 1, with 13 bases in between. This CDR3 comprises 18 residues. CDR3 DNA sequence: TGTGCCAGCAGCCAAGATAGTTTCGGGGGTTCTGGGGCCAACGTCCTGACTTTC. It codes for CASSQDSFGGSGANVLTF.

This clonotype has only a few counts. The CDR3 coding sequence is TGCGCCAGCAGCTCACCGGCCGGGACAGGGATGGGCACCGGGGAGCTGTTTTTT. It specifies CASSSPAGTGMGTGELFF. V is TRBV5-1 and J is TRBJ2-2; TRBD1 aligns across 9 bases. Germline V CDR1 and CDR2: SGHRS, YFSETQ. The CDR3 spans 18 residues. The V gene end was trimmed by 3 bases and the J gene end by 4 bases; junction bases not matched to a gene: 13.

There are a few counts of this clonotype. V and J are TRBV4-2 and TRBJ1-1; D might be TRBD1 (5 bases). Trimming pared 1 base from V and 2 bases from J, leaving 8 bases between. Per the germline V gene, CDR1 is LGHNA and CDR2 is YNFKEQ. The length of the CDR3 is 14 residues. The CDR3 DNA is TGTGCCAGCAGCCAAGGTGGGGACAACACTGAAGCTTTCTTT. Protein sequence: CASSQGGDNTEAFF.

This clonotype was seen a few times. This sequence joins TRBV29-1 and TRBJ2-1, with TRBD1 identical over 8 bases. Germline loops: CDR1 SQVTM, CDR2 ANQGSEA. The J segment lost 12 bases and the V segment lost 0 bases, leaving 25 bases of the junction unmatched. The CDR3 covers 19 residues. The CDR3 DNA follows: TGCAGCGTTGAAGACCGTCGGTCCCAAGCAGGGGGCCGTAGGGTGGGGCAGTTCTTC. It encodes CSVEDRRSQAGGRRVGQFF.